These T cell receptor beta chains were read from a single sample in a study of memory CD4+ T cells and cytomegalovirus serostatus. This table comes from immunoSEQ multiplex PCR, and its TCRdb copy is limited to in-frame clones, with some not included. Of roughly 42,000 clones listed, more than 60% are singletons. The sequenced sample was memory CD4+ T cells from blood. Every receptor here comes from an adult in good health and CMV-seronegative. The CDR3 runs from the conserved cysteine through the conserved F or W. D genes are given only for firm matches. Only part of the rows carry a size: once, few, many, or a class if the clone is expanded.

CASSDRGRLGNEQFF	TGCGCCAGCAGTGATAGGGGGCGCCTGGGGAATGAGCAGTTCTTC	once	TRBV10-2	TRBJ2-1	TRBD1
CASRGNLSSPWDYGYTF	TGTGCCAGCAGGGGGAATCTATCGAGTCCATGGGACTATGGCTACACCTTC	NA	TRBV25-1	TRBJ1-2	NA
CASSLGRDPFINYGYTF	TGCGCCAGCAGCTTGGGCAGGGACCCCTTTATTAACTATGGCTACACCTTC	NA	TRBV5-1	TRBJ1-2	NA
CASSLLRTGTDTQYF	TGCGCCAGCAGCTTGCTGAGGACAGGGACAGATACGCAGTATTTT	NA	TRBV5-1	TRBJ2-3	TRBD1
CASSPWAGGQGEQYF	TGTGCCAGCAGCCCCTGGGCGGGGGGGCAAGGCGAGCAGTACTTC	NA	TRBV5-5	TRBJ2-7	TRBD2
CASSPAPPLAVQETQYF	TGTGCCAGCAGCCCTGCTCCCCCCTTAGCCGTACAAGAGACCCAGTACTTC	NA	TRBV7-9	TRBJ2-5	NA
CASRFGRGAPTGDTQYF	TGTGCCAGCAGGTTCGGGCGGGGGGCGCCCACTGGGGATACGCAGTATTTT	NA	TRBV7-8	TRBJ2-3	TRBD2
CASRRVRQGLGYTF	TGTGCCAGCAGACGCGTAAGACAGGGACTTGGCTACACCTTC	NA	TRBV11-2	TRBJ1-2	TRBD1
CASRGGSNQPQHF	TGTGCCAGCAGGGGGGGATCAAATCAGCCCCAGCATTTT	NA	TRBV6-5	TRBJ1-5	NA
CASSQQTVGTEAFF	TGTGCCAGCAGTCAACAGACGGTGGGGACTGAAGCTTTCTTT	NA	TRBV7-2	TRBJ1-1	NA
CASSGGLLPQHF	TGTGCCAGCAGCGGGGGGTTACTGCCCCAGCATTTT	NA	TRBV7-9	TRBJ1-5	NA
CASSFDMNTEAFF	TGTGCCAGCAGCTTCGACATGAACACTGAAGCTTTCTTT	few	TRBV7-9	TRBJ1-1	NA
CASSPSPRGPGPRIGNTIYF	TGTGCCAGCAGCCCCTCCCCCAGGGGCCCGGGCCCCCGAATTGGAAACACCATATATTTT	NA	TRBV7-3	TRBJ1-3	NA
CASSLVGPGELFF	TGCGCCAGCAGCTTGGTGGGCCCCGGGGAGCTGTTTTTT	few	TRBV5-1	TRBJ2-2	NA
CASSRMTGTEAFF	TGTGCCAGCAGTCGTATGACGGGGACTGAAGCTTTCTTT	NA	TRBV9	TRBJ1-1	NA
CASSQVNAEQFF	TGCGCCAGCAGCCAAGTAAATGCTGAGCAGTTCTTC	NA	TRBV4-1	TRBJ2-1	NA
CASSDWDRGPHGYTF	TGTGCCAGCAGCGATTGGGACAGGGGGCCCCATGGCTACACCTTC	NA	TRBV9	TRBJ1-2	TRBD1
CAGGTGVGQPQHF	TGTGCCGGCGGGACAGGGGTGGGACAGCCCCAGCATTTT	NA	TRBV6-1	TRBJ1-5	TRBD1
CASSFQKGTGVAKNIQYF	TGTGCCAGCAGTTTTCAGAAAGGGACAGGGGTAGCCAAAAACATTCAGTACTTC	NA	TRBV5-6	TRBJ2-4	TRBD1
CASRAGGGTGELFF	TGCGCCAGCCGAGCAGGGGGAGGGACCGGGGAGCTGTTTTTT	NA	TRBV5-1	TRBJ2-2	NA
CASTQPPSGAFF	TGTGCCAGCACCCAACCGCCGTCCGGTGCGTTCTTC	NA	TRBV7-8	TRBJ2-1	NA
CASEQGPPGELFF	TGTGCCAGCGAACAGGGTCCTCCGGGGGAGCTGTTTTTT	NA	TRBV2	TRBJ2-2	NA
CASSPLPRAKSYGYTF	TGCGCCAGCAGCCCCCTTCCGAGGGCCAAGAGCTATGGCTACACCTTC	NA	TRBV4-1	TRBJ1-2	NA
CASSERLRNKNYGYTF	TGTGCCAGCAGTGAAAGATTAAGAAATAAGAACTATGGCTACACCTTC	NA	TRBV6-1	TRBJ1-2	NA
CASGNTGELFF	TGTGCCAGTGGGAACACCGGGGAGCTGTTTTTT	NA	TRBV19	TRBJ2-2	NA
CASENSGRNTGELFF	TGTGCCAGCGAAAATAGCGGGCGGAACACCGGGGAGCTATTTTTT	NA	TRBV28	TRBJ2-2	TRBD2
CASSPGTGTMFETQYF	TGCGCCAGCAGCCCTGGGACGGGGACGATGTTTGAGACCCAGTACTTC	NA	TRBV5-1	TRBJ2-5	NA
CASSPSTGQGNQPQHF	TGTGCCAGCAGTCCCTCCACCGGACAGGGAAATCAGCCCCAGCATTTT	NA	TRBV11-2	TRBJ1-5	TRBD1
CASSLGPIENTEAFF	TGTGCCAGCAGCTTAGGGCCAATCGAGAACACTGAAGCTTTCTTT	NA	TRBV7-9	TRBJ1-1	NA
CASRQTGLNYEQYF	TGTGCCAGCAGACAGACAGGGCTTAACTACGAGCAGTACTTC	NA	TRBV6-1	TRBJ2-7	TRBD1
CASSSGVRSLNTEAFF	TGCGCCAGCAGCTCGGGCGTAAGGTCCCTGAACACTGAAGCTTTCTTT	NA	TRBV5-1	TRBJ1-1	NA
CASSPLGNEQFF	TGTGCCAGCTCCCCGCTTGGGAATGAGCAGTTCTTC	NA	TRBV18	TRBJ2-1	NA
CASSRTSGTYNEQFF	TGTGCCAGCAGCCGGACTAGCGGGACCTACAATGAGCAGTTCTTC	NA	TRBV11-1	TRBJ2-1	TRBD2
CASSLWGGYGYTF	TGTGCCAGCAGCCTGTGGGGGGGCTATGGCTACACCTTC	NA	TRBV7-2	TRBJ1-2	NA
CASSPRNLADEKLFF	TGTGCCAGCTCACCACGTAACCTAGCGGATGAAAAACTGTTTTTT	NA	TRBV18	TRBJ1-4	NA
CASSKDNTGEKDYGYTF	TGTGCCAGCAGCAAAGACAACACAGGGGAGAAGGACTATGGCTACACCTTC	NA	TRBV21-1	TRBJ1-2	NA
CAWTKSWDQPQHF	TGTGCCTGGACCAAAAGTTGGGATCAGCCCCAGCATTTT	NA	TRBV30	TRBJ1-5	NA